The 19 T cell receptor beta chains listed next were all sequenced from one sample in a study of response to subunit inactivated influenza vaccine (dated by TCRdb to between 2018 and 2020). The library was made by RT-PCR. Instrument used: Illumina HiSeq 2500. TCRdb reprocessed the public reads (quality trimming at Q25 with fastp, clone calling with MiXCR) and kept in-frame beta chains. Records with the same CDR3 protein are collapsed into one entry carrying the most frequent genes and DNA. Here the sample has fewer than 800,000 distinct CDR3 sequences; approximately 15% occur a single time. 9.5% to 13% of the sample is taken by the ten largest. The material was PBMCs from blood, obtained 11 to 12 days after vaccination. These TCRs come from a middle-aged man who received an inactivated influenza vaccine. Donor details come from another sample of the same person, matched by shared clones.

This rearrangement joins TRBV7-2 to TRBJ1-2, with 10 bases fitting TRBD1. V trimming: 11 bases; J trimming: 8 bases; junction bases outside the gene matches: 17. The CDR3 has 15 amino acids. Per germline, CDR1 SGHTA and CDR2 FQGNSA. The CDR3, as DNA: TGTGCCGGCTCCCGCCCGGGACAGGGGTTAGAGGGCTACACCTTC. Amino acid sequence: CAGSRPGQGLEGYTF.

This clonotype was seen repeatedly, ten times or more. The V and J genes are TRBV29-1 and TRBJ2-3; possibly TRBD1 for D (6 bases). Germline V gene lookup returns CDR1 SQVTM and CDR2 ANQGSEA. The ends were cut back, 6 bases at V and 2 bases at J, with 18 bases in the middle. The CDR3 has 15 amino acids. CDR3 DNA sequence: TGCAGCGTAGACAGGACCCCGAGAACCACAGATACGCAGTATTTT. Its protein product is CSVDRTPRTTDTQYF.

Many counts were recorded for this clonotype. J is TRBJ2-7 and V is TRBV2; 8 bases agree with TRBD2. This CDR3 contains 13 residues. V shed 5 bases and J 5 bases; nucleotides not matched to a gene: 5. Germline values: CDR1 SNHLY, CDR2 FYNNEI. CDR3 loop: CASSFSGTNEQYF. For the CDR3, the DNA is TGTGCCAGCAGTTTTAGCGGGACCAACGAGCAGTACTTC.

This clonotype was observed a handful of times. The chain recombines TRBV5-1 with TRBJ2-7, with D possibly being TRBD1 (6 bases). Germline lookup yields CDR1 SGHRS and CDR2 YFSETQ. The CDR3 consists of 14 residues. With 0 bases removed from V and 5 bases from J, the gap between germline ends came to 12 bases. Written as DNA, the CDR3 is TGCGCCAGCAGCTTGGGACAGGCCGGGAACGAGCAGTACTTC. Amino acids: CASSLGQAGNEQYF.

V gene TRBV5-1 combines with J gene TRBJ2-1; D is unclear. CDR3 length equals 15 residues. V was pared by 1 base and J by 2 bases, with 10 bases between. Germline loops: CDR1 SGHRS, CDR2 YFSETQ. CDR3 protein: CASSLTPGAYNEQFF. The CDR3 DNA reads TGCGCCAGCAGCTTGACCCCTGGGGCCTACAATGAGCAGTTCTTC.

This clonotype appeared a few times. The CDR3 here is CASSIAGRGVYNEQFF. The CDR3, as DNA: TGTGCCAGTAGTATAGCAGGGCGGGGGGTCTACAATGAGCAGTTCTTC. The gene calls are TRBV19 and TRBJ2-1, with TRBD2 matching over 8 bases. The CDR3 spans 16 residues. Trimming cost V 1 base and J 3 bases; bases outside gene matches: 5. Looked up from germline, CDR1 is LNHDA and CDR2 is SQIVND (reference sequence). The complete variable domain, with remaining parts taken from reference TRBV19 and TRBJ2-1, reads DGGITQSPKYLFRKEGQNVTLSCEQNLNHDAMYWYRQDPGQGLRLIYYSQIVNDFQKGDIAEGYSVSREKKESFPLTVTSAQKNPTAFYLCASSIAGRGVYNEQFFGPGTRLTVL.

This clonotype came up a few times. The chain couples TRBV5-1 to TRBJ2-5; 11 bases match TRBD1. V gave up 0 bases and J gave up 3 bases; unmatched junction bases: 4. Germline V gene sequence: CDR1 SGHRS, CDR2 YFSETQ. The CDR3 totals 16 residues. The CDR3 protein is CASSLEGDRGKETQYF. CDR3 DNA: TGCGCCAGCAGCTTGGAAGGGGACAGGGGGAAAGAGACCCAGTACTTC.

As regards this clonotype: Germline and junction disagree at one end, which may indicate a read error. The CDR3 region has the DNA TGCAGCGCTAGAGATTTTCGTAGCGGTGGGAACACCGGGGAGCTGTTTTTT. Its protein product is CSARDFRSGGNTGELFF. The gene calls are TRBV20-1 and TRBJ2-2, with a tentative D call TRBD2 (6 bases). Per germline, CDR1 DFQATT and CDR2 SNEGSKA (reference sequence). The CDR3 loop spans 17 amino acids.

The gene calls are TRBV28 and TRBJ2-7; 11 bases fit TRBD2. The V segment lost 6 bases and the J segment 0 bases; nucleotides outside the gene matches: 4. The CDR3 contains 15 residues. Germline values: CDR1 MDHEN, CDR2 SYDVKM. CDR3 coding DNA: TGTGCCAGCAGGCCCCTAGCGGGAGGCTCCTACGAGCAGTACTTC. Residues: CASRPLAGGSYEQYF.

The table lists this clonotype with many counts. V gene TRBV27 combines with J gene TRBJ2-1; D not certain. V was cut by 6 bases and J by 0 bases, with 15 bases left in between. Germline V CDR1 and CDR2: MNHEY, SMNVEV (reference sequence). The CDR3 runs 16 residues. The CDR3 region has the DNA TGTGCCAGCAGCAACCTACTTTACAGCTCCTACAATGAGCAGTTCTTC. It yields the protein CASSNLLYSSYNEQFF.

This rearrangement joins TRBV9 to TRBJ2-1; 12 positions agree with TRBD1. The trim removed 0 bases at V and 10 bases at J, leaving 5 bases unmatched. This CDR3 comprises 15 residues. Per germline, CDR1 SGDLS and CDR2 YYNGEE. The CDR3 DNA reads TGTGCCAGCAGCGTAGGGGACAGGGGGCGCGTGGAGCAGTTCTTC. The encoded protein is CASSVGDRGRVEQFF.

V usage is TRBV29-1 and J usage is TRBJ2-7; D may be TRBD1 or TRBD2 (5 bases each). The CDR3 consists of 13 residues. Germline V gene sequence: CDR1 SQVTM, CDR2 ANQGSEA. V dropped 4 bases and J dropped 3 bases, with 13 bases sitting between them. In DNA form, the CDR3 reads TGCAGCGTTGTGGGACCTTCAAGCTACGAGCAGTACTTC. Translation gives CSVVGPSSYEQYF.

The CDR3 region has the DNA TGTGCCAGCAGTACAGCGGGAGGGAGCTCCTACGAGCAGTACTTC. Translating gives CASSTAGGSSYEQYF. The V call is TRBV28, the J call TRBJ2-7; 10 bases map to TRBD2. Unmatched junction bases numbered 4, after V lost 5 bases and J lost 0 bases. CDR1 is MDHEN, CDR2 SYDVKM, per germline. The CDR3 spans 15 residues.

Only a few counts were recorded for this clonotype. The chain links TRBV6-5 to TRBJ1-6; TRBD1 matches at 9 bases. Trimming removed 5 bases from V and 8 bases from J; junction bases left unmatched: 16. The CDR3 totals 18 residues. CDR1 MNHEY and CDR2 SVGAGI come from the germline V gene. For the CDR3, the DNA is TGTGCCAGCAGTCGTACTCCCGGGACAGGGAATACGTATTCACCCCTCCACTTT. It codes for CASSRTPGTGNTYSPLHF.

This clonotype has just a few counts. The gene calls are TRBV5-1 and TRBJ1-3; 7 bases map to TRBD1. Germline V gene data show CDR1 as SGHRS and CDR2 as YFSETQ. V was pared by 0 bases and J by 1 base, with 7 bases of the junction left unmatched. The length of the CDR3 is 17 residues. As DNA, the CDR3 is TGCGCCAGCAGCTTGGAGACAGGGTTTCGGTCTGGAAACACCATATATTTT. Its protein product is CASSLETGFRSGNTIYF. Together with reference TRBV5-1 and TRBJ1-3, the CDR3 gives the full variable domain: KAGVTQTPRYLIKTRGQQVTLSCSPISGHRSVSWYQQTPGQGLQFLFEYFSETQRNKGNFPGRFSGRQFSNSRSEMNVSTLELGDSALYLCASSLETGFRSGNTIYFGEGSWLTVV.

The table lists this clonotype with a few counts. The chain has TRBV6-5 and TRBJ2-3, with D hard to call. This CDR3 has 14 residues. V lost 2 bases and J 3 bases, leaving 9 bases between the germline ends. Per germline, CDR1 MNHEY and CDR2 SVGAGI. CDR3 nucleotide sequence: TGTGCCAGCAGTTACGGGTTAAATACAGATACGCAGTATTTT. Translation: CASSYGLNTDTQYF.

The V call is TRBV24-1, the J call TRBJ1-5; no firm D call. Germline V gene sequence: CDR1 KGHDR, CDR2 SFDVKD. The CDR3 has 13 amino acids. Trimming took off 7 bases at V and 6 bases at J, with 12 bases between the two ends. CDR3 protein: CATSRFAGQPQHF. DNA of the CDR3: TGTGCCACCAGCAGGTTTGCAGGTCAGCCCCAGCATTTT.

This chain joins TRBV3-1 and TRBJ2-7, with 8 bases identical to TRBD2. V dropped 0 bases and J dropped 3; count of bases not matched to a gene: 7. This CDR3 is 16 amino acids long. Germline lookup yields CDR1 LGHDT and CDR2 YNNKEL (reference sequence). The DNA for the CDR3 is TGTGCCAGCAGCCAAGACCTCGGGAGGGCCGACTACGAGCAGTACTTC. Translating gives CASSQDLGRADYEQYF.

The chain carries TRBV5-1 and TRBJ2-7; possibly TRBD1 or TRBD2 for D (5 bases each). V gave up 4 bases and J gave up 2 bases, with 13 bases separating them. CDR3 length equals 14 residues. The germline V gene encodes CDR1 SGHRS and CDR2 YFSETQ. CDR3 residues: CASSTGTVPYEQYF. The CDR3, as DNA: TGCGCCAGCAGCACCGGGACCGTCCCCTACGAGCAGTACTTC.